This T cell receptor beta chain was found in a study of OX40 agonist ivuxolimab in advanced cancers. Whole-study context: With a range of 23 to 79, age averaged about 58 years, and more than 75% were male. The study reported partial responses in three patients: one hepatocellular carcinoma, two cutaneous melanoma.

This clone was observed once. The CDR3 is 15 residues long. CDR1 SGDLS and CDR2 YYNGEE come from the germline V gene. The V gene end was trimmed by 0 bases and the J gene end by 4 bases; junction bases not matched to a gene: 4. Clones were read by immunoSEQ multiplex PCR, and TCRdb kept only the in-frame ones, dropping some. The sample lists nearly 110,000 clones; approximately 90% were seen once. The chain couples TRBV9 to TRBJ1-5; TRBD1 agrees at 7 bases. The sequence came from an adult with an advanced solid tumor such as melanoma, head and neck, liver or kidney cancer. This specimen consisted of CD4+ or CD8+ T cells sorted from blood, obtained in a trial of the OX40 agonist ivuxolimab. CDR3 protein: CASSVGGRGNQPQHF. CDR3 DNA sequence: TGTGCCAGCAGCGTAGGTGGCAGGGGGAATCAGCCCCAGCATTTT.